Sequencing of this T cell receptor beta chain was carried out in a study of CD8 T cells in Susac syndrome. The CDR3 runs 14 residues. V shed 5 bases and J shed 7 bases, with 15 bases lying between them. With random hexamers, about 0.45 to 1 ug RNA was reverse transcribed. In TCRdb, the immunoSEQ multiplex PCR reads were re-called with MiXCR into one record per CDR3 protein. The table lists approximately 130,000 distinct CDR3 sequences, approximately 89% of them singletons. The origin of this receptor is a human donor with multiple sclerosis. What was sequenced was CD8+ T cells from PBMCs. The genes are TRBV12-3 or TRBV12-4 and TRBJ2-4; possibly TRBD1 for D (6 bases). This CDR3 reads CASSPTGGWNIQYF. DNA of the CDR3: TGTGCCAGCAGTCCGACAGGCGGTTGGAACATTCAGTACTTC.